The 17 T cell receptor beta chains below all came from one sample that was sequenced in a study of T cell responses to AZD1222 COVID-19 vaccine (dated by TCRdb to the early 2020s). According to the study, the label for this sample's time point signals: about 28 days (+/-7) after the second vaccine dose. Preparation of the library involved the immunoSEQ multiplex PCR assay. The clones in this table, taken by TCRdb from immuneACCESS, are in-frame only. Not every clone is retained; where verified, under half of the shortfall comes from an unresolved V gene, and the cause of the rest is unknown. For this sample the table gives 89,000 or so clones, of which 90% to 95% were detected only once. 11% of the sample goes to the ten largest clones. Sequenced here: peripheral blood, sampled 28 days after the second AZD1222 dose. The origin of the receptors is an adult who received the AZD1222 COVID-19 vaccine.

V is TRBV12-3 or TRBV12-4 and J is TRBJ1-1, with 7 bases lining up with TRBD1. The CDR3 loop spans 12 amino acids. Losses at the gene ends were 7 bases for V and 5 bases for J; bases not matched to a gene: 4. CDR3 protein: CASNPGGTEAFF. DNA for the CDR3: TGTGCCAGCAACCCAGGGGGGACTGAAGCTTTCTTT.

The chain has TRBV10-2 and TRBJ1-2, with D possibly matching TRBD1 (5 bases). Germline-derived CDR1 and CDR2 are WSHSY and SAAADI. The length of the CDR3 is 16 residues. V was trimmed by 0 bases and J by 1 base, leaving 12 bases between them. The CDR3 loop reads CASSESQGLLNYGYTF. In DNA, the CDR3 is TGCGCCAGCAGTGAGTCGCAGGGACTTCTTAACTATGGCTACACCTTC.

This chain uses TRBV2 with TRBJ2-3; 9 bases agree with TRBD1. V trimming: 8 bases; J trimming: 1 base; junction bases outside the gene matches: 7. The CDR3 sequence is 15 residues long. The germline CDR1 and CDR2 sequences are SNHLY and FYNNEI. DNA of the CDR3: TGTGCCAGCGGCAAGAGGACAGGGGGCACAGATACGCAGTATTTT. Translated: CASGKRTGGTDTQYF.

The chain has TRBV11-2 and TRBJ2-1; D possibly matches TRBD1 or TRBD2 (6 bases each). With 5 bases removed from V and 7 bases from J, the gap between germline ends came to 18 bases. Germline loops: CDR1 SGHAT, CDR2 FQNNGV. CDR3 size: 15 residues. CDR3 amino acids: CASSEIRGRRNEQFF. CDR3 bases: TGTGCCAGCAGCGAAATCCGGGGGCGAAGGAATGAGCAGTTCTTC.

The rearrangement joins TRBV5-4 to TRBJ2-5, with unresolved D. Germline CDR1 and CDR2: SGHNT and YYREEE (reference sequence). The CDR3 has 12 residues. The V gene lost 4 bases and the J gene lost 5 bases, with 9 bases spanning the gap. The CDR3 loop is CASSDQGETQYF. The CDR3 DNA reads TGTGCCAGCAGCGACCAAGGGGAGACCCAGTACTTC.

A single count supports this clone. The chain's CDR3 is CASSSNRDRLYQETQYF. CDR3 DNA sequence: TGTGCCAGCAGTTCTAACCGGGACAGATTGTACCAAGAGACCCAGTACTTC. The J gene is TRBJ2-5, the V gene TRBV28, with TRBD1 matching 7 bases. The CDR3 loop spans 17 amino acids. The junction had 11 bases not matched to a gene; V was cut back by 4 bases and J by 0 bases. Germline V lookup: CDR1 MDHEN, CDR2 SYDVKM.

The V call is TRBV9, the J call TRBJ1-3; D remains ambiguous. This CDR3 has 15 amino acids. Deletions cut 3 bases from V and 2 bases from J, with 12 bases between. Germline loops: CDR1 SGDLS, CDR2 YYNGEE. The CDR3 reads CASSDGLLTGNTIYF. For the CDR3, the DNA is TGTGCCAGCAGCGATGGACTCCTAACTGGAAACACCATATATTTT.

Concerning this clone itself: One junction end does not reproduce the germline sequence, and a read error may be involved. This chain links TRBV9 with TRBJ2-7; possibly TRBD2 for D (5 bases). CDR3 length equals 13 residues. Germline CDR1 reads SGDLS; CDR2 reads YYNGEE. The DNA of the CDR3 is TGTGTCAGCAGCCACAGAGGGTCCTACGAGCAGTACTTC. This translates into CVSSHRGSYEQYF.

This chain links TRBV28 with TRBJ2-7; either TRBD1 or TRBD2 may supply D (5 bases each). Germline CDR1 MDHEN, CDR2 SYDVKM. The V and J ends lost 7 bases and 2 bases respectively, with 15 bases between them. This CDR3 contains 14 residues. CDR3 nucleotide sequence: TGTGCCAGCACCGTTCCGGGACCAGCCTACGAGCAGTACTTC. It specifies CASTVPGPAYEQYF. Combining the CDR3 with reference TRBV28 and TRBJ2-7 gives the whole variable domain DVKVTQSSRYLVKRTGEKVFLECVQDMDHENMFWYRQDPGLGLRLIYFSYDVKMKEKGDIPEGYSVSREKKERFSLILESASTNQTSMYLCASTVPGPAYEQYFGPGTRLTVT.

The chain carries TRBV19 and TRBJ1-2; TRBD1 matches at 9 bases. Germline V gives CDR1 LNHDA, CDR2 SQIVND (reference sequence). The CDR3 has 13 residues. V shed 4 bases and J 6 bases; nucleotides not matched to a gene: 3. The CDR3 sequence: CASSNDRGNGYTF. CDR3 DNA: TGTGCCAGTAGTAACGACAGGGGGAATGGCTACACCTTC. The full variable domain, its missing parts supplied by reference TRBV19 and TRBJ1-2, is DGGITQSPKYLFRKEGQNVTLSCEQNLNHDAMYWYRQDPGQGLRLIYYSQIVNDFQKGDIAEGYSVSREKKESFPLTVTSAQKNPTAFYLCASSNDRGNGYTFGSGTRLTVV.

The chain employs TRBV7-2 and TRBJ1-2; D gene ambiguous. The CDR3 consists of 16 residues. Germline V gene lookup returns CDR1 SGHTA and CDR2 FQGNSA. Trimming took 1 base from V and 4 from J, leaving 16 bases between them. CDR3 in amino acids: CASSLGGRWGGYGYTF. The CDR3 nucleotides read TGTGCCAGCAGCTTAGGAGGGAGGTGGGGAGGCTATGGCTACACCTTC.

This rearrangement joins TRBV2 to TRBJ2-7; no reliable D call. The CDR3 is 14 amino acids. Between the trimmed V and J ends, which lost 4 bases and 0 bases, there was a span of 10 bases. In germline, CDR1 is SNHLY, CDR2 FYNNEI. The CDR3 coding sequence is TGTGCCAGCAGTGTGATAAAGAGCTCCTACGAGCAGTACTTC. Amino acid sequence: CASSVIKSSYEQYF.

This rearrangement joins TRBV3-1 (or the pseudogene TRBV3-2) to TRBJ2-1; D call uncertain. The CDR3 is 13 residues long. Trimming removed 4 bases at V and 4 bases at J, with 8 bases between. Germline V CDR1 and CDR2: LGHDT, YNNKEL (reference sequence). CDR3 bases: TGTGCCAGCAGCCTCTCTGTTTACAATGAGCAGTTCTTC. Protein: CASSLSVYNEQFF.

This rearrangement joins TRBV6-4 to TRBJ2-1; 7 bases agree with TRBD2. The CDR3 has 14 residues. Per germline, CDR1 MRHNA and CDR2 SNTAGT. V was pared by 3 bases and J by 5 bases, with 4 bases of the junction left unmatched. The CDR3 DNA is TGTGCCAGCAGTGAAGGACTAGAACACAATGAGCAGTTCTTC. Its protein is CASSEGLEHNEQFF.

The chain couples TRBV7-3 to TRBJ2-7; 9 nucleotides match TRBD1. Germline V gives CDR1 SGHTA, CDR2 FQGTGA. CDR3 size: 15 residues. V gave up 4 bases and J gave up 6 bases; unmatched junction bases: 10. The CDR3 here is CASSSRDRDIGEQYF. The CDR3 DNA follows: TGTGCCAGCAGCTCCCGGGACAGGGACATCGGCGAGCAGTACTTC.

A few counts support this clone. The CDR3 sequence: CASSQGGGEAFF. For the CDR3, the DNA is TGTGCCAGCTCACAAGGGGGGGGTGAAGCTTTCTTT. V is TRBV18 and J is TRBJ1-1; D may be TRBD1 (6 bases). Germline CDR1 KGHSH, CDR2 LQKENI. The length of the CDR3 is 12 residues. Trimming cost V 4 bases and J 7 bases, with 10 bases left between them.

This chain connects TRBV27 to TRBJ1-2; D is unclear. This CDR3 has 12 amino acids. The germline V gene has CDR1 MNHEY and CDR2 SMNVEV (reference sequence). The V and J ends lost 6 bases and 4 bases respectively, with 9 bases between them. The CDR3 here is CASRGTRYGYTF. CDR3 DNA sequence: TGTGCCAGCAGGGGCACGCGCTATGGCTACACCTTC.